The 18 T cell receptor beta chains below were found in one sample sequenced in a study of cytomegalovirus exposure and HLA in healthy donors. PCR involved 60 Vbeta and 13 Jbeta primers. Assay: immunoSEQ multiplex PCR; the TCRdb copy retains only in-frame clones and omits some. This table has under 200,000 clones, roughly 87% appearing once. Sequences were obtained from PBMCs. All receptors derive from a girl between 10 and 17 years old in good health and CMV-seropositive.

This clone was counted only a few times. CDR3 amino acids: CASSLTGGLYTQYF. The CDR3 nucleotides read TGTGCCAGCAGTTTAACGGGGGGCTTGTATACGCAGTATTTT. The chain combines TRBV28 with TRBJ2-3; the D gene is possibly TRBD2 (7 bases). Per germline, CDR1 MDHEN and CDR2 SYDVKM. V gave up 2 bases and J gave up 7 bases, with 13 bases separating them. CDR3 length: 14 amino acids.

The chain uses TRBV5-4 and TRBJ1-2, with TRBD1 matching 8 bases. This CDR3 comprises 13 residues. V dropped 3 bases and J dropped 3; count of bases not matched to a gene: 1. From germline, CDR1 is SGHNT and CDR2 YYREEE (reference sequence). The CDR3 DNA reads TGTGCCAGCAGCTCGGACAGGGACTATGGCTACACCTTC. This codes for CASSSDRDYGYTF.

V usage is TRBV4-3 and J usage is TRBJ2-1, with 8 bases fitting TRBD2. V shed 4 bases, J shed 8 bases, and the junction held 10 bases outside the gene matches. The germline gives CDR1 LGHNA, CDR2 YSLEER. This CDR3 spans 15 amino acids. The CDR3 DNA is TGCGCCAGCAGCCCCTTAGCGGGGATCGCACATGAGCAGTTCTTC. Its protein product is CASSPLAGIAHEQFF.

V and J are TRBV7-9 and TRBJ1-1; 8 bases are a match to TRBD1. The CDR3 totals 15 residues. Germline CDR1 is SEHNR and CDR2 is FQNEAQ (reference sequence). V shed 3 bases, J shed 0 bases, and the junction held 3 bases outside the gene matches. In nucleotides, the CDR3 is TGTGCCAGCAGCTTGAAGGACAGGGTGAACACTGAAGCTTTCTTT. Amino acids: CASSLKDRVNTEAFF.

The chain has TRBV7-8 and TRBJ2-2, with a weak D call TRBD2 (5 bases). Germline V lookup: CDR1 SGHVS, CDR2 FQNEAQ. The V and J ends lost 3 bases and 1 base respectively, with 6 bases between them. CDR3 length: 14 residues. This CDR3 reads CASSFRGNTGELFF. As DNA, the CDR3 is TGTGCCAGCAGCTTTCGGGGGAACACCGGGGAGCTGTTTTTT. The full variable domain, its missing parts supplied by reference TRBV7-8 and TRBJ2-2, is GAGVSQSPRYKVAKRGQDVALRCDPISGHVSLFWYQQALGQGPEFLTYFQNEAQLDKSGLPSDRFFAERPEGSVSTLKIQRTQQEDSAVYLCASSFRGNTGELFFGEGSRLTVL.

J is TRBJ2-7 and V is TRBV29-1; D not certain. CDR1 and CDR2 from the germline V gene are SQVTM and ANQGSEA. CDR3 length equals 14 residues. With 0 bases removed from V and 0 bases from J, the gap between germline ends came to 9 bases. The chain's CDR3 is CSVEDRLSSYEQYF. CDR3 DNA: TGCAGCGTTGAAGACAGATTATCCTCCTACGAGCAGTACTTC.

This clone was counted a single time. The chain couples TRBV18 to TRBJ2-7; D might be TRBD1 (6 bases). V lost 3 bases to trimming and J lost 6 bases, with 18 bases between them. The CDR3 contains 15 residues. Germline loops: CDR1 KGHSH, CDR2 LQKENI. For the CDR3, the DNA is TGTGCCAGCTCACCCTATTCAACAGGGCAAGGCGAGCAGTACTTC. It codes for CASSPYSTGQGEQYF.

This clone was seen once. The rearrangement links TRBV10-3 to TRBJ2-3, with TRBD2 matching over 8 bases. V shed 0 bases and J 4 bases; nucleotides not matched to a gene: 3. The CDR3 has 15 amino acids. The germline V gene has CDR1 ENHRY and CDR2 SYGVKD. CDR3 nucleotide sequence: TGTGCCATCAGTGAGTCGACGGGGGGGCCAGATACGCAGTATTTT. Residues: CAISESTGGPDTQYF.

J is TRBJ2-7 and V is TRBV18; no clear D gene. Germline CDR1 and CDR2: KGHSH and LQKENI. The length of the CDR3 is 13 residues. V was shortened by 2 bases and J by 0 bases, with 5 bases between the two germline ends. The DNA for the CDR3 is TGTGCCAGCTCACCAAGAGACTCCTACGAGCAGTACTTC. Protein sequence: CASSPRDSYEQYF.

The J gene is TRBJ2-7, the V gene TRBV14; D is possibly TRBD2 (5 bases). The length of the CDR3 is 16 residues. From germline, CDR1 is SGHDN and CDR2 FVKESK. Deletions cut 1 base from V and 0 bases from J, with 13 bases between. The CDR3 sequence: CASSQAPGLGSYEQYF. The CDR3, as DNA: TGTGCCAGCAGCCAAGCCCCCGGACTCGGCTCCTACGAGCAGTACTTC.

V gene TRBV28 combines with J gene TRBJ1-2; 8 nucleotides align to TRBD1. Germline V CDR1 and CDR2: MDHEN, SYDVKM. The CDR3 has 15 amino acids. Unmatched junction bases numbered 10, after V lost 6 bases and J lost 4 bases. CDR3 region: CASRSGTGNLYGYTF. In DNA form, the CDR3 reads TGTGCCAGCAGGTCGGGGACAGGCAACCTCTATGGCTACACCTTC.

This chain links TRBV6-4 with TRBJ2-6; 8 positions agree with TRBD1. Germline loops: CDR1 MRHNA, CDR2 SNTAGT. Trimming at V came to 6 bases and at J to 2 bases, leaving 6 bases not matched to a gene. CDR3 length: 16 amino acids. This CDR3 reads CASSDRGGAGANVLTF. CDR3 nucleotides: TGTGCCAGCAGCGACAGGGGTGGGGCTGGGGCCAACGTCCTGACTTTC.

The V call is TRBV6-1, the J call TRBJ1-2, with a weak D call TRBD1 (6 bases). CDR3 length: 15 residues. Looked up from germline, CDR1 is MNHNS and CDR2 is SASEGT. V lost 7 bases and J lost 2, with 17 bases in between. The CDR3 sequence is CASNWAEGVNYGYTF. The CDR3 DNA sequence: TGTGCCAGCAACTGGGCCGAGGGGGTAAACTATGGCTACACCTTC.

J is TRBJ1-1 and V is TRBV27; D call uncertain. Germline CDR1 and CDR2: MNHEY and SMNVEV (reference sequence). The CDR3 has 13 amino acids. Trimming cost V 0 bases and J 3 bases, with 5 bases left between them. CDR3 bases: TGTGCCAGCAGTTTATCCCGGGACACTGAAGCTTTCTTT. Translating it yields CASSLSRDTEAFF.

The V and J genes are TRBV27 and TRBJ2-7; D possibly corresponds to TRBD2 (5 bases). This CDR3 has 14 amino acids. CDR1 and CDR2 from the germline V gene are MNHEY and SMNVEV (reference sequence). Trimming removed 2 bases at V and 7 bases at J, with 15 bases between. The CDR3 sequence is CASSLKPGGWEQYF. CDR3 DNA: TGTGCCAGCAGTTTAAAACCAGGCGGGTGGGAGCAGTACTTC.

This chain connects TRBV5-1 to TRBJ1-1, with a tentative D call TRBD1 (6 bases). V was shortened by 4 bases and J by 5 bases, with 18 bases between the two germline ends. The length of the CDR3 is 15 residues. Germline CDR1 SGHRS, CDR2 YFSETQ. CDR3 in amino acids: CASSRGNQGGTEAFF. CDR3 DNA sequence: TGCGCCAGCAGCCGCGGCAACCAAGGGGGTACTGAAGCTTTCTTT.

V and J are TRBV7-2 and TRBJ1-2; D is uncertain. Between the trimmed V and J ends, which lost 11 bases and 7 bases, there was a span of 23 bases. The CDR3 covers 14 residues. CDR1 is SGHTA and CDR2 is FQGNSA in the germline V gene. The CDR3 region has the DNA TGTGCCGGAAATGCTGCAGGTTCCCACATTGGCTACACCTTC. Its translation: CAGNAAGSHIGYTF.

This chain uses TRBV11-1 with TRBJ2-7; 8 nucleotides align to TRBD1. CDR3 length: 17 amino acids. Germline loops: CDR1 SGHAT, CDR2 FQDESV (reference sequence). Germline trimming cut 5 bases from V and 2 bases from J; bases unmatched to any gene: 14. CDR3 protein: CASSPRSGTGGTYEQYF. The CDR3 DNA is TGTGCCAGCAGCCCAAGGAGTGGGACAGGTGGAACCTACGAGCAGTACTTC.